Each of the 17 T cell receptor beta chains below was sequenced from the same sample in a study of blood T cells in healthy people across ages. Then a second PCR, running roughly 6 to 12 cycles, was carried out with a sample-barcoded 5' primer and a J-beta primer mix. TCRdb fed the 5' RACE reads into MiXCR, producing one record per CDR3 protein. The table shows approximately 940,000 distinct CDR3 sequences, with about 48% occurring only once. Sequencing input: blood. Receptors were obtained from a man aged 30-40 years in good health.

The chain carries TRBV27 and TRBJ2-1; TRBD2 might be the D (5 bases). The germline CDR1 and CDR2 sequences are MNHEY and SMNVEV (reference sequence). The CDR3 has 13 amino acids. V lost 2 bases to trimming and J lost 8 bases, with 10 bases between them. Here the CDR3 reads CASSLIPSHEQFF. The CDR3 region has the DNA TGTGCCAGCAGTTTAATACCTAGCCATGAGCAGTTCTTC.

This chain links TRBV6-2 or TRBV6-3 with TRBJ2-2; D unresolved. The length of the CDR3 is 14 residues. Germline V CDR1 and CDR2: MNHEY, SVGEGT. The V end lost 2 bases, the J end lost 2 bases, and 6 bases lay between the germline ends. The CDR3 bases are TGTGCCAGCAGTTACGGCCCAAACACCGGGGAGCTGTTTTTT. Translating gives CASSYGPNTGELFF.

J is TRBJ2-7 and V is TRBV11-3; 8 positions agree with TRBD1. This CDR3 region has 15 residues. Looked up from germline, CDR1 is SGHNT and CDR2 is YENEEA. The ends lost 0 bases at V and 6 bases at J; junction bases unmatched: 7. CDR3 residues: CASSLDGRGLSEQYF. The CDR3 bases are TGTGCCAGCAGCTTAGATGGCAGGGGGCTCTCCGAGCAGTACTTC.

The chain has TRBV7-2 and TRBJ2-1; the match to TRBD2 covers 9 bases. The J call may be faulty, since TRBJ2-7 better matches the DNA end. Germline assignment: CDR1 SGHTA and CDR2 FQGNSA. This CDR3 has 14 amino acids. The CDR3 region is CASSPGLAHNEQYF. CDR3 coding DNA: TGTGCCAGCAGCCCGGGACTAGCCCACAATGAGCAGTACTTC.

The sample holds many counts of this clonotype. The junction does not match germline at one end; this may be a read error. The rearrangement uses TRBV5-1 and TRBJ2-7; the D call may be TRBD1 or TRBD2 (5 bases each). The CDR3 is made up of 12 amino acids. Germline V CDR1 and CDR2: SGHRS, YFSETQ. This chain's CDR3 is CASSLEGHEQYF. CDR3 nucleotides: TGTGCCAGCAGCCTAGAGGGACACGAGCAGTACTTC.

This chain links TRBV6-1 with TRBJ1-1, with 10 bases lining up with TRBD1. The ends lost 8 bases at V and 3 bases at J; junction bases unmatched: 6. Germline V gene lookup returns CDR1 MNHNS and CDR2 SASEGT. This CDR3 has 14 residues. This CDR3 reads CASQDRGQHTEAFF. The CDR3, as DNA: TGTGCCAGCCAAGACAGGGGGCAGCACACTGAAGCTTTCTTT.

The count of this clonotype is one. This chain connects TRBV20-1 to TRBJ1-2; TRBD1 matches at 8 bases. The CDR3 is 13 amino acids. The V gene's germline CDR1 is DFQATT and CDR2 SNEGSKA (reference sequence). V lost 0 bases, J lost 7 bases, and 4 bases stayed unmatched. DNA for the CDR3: TGCAGTGCTAGAGAGGAGACAGGGGTTGGCTACACCTTC. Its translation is CSAREETGVGYTF.

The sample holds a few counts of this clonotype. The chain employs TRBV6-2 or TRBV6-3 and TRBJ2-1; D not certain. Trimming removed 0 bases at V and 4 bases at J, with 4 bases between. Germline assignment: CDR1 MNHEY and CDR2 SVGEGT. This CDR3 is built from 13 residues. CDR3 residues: CASSYSGYNEQFF. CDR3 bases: TGTGCCAGCAGTTACTCAGGATACAATGAGCAGTTCTTC.

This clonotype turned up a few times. The CDR3: CATSGGGDTDTQYF. CDR3 nucleotides: TGTGCCACCAGTGGCGGGGGTGACACAGATACGCAGTATTTT. The chain carries TRBV24-1 and TRBJ2-3, with TRBD2 matching 7 bases. CDR1 and CDR2 (germline): KGHDR, SFDVKD. CDR3 size: 14 residues. Germline trimming cut 5 bases from V and 2 bases from J; bases unmatched to any gene: 3.

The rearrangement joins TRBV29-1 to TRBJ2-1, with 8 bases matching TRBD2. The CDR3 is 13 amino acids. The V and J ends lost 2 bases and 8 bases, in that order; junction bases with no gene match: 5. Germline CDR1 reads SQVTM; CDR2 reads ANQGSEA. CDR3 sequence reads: CSVERGLVDEQFF. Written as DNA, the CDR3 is TGCAGCGTTGAAAGGGGACTAGTTGATGAGCAGTTCTTC.

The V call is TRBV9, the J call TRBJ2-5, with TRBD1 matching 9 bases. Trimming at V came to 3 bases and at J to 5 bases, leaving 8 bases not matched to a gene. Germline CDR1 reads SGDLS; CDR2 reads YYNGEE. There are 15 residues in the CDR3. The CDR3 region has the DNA TGTGCCAGCAGCGATTCAATTGGACAGGGGGAGACCCAGTACTTC. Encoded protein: CASSDSIGQGETQYF.

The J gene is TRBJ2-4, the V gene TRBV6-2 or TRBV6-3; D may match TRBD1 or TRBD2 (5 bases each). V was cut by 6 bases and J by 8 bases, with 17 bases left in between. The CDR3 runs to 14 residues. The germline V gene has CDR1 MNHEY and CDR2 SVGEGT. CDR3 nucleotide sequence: TGTGCCAGCAGCCTCACCTGGGACGTCGACATTCAGTACTTC. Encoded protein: CASSLTWDVDIQYF.

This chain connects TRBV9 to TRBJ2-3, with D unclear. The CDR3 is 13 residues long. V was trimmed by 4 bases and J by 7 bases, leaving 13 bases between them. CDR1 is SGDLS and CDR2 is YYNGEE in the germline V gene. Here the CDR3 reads CASSPSNRNTQYF. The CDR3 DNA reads TGTGCCAGCAGCCCCAGTAATAGGAATACGCAGTATTTT.

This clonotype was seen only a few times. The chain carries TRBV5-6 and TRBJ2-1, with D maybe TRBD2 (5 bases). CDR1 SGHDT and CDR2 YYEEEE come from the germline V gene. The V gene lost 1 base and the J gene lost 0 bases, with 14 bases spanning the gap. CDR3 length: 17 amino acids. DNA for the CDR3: TGTGCCAGCAGCTTGATACGTAGAGGGAGCTCCTACAATGAGCAGTTCTTC. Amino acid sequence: CASSLIRRGSSYNEQFF. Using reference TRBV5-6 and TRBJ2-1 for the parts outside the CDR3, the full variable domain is DAGVTQSPTHLIKTRGQQVTLRCSPKSGHDTVSWYQQALGQGPQFIFQYYEEEERQRGNFPDRFSGHQFPNYSSELNVNALLLGDSALYLCASSLIRRGSSYNEQFFGPGTRLTVL.

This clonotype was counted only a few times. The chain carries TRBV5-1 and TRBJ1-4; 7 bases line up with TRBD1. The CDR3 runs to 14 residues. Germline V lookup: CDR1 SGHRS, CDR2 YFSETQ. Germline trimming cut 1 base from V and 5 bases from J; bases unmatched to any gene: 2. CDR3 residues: CASSLQGVNEKLFF. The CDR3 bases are TGCGCCAGCAGCTTGCAGGGGGTCAATGAAAAACTGTTTTTT.

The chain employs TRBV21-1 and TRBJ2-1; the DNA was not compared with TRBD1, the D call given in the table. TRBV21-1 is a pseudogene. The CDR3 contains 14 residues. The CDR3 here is CASSHEPGYNEQFF. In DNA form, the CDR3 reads TGTGCCAGCAGCCACGAACCCGGGTACAATGAGCAGTTCTTC.

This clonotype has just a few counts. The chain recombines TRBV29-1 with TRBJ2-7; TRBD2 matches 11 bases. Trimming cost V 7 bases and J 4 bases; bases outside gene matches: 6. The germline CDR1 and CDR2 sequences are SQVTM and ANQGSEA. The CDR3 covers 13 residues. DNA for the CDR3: TGCAGCGCTAAACTAGCGGGGGTGTACGAGCAGTACTTC. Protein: CSAKLAGVYEQYF.